A single sample is the source of the 16 T cell receptor beta chains below, sequenced in a study of PD-1 blockade in mismatch repair-deficient tumors. Sample time point: identical roughly ten-day culture without peptide (control). Repertoires were generated with immunoSEQ multiplex PCR, while TCRdb's copy carries only in-frame clones and drops some. The data show around 13,000 clones, around 86% seen once. These receptors have no known antigen. This sample comprised cells cultured in vitro, obtained from a patient treated with pembrolizumab. All receptors derive from an adult with mismatch repair-deficient cancer.

The chain combines TRBV7-9 with TRBJ2-7; maybe TRBD1 (5 bases). This CDR3 has 15 amino acids. In germline, CDR1 is SEHNR, CDR2 FQNEAQ (reference sequence). V was shortened by 5 bases and J by 2 bases, with 16 bases between the two germline ends. CDR3 sequence (DNA): TGTGCCAGCAGCCCCGAGGACATCCGGCCCTACGAGCAGTACTTC. Its protein product is CASSPEDIRPYEQYF.

The rearrangement uses TRBV5-1 and TRBJ2-2, with 8 bases fitting TRBD2. After removal of 4 bases from V and 0 bases from J, the junction contained 5 bases not matched to a gene. CDR1 is SGHRS, CDR2 YFSETQ, per germline. This CDR3 has 16 residues. The DNA of the CDR3 is TGCGCCAGCAGCCCACTAGCGGACGCGAACACCGGGGAGCTGTTTTTT. Translating it yields CASSPLADANTGELFF.

The rearrangement uses TRBV29-1 and TRBJ1-2; no firm D call. The germline gives CDR1 SQVTM, CDR2 ANQGSEA. This CDR3 contains 13 residues. The V gene lost 1 base and the J gene lost 3 bases, with 9 bases spanning the gap. The CDR3 DNA is TGCAGCGTTGAAGCCGAGACCTACTATGGCTACACCTTC. Amino acid sequence: CSVEAETYYGYTF.

V usage is TRBV7-2 and J usage is TRBJ1-5; weak D call: TRBD1 (5 bases). This CDR3 spans 13 amino acids. Trimming stripped 4 bases from V and 6 bases from J, with 10 bases between. Looked up from germline, CDR1 is SGHTA and CDR2 is FQGNSA. The CDR3 coding sequence is TGTGCCAGCAGCTCCGCAGGGCTTCAGCCCCAGCATTTT. Encoded protein: CASSSAGLQPQHF.

The CDR3 DNA reads as TGTGCCAGCTCATACTCCGGGACAGGGCCCAGCGAGCAGTACTTC. Translating gives CASSYSGTGPSEQYF. The chain couples TRBV18 to TRBJ2-7; TRBD1 agrees at 9 bases. The germline gives CDR1 KGHSH, CDR2 LQKENI. The CDR3 totals 15 residues. V was pared by 5 bases and J by 6 bases, with 11 bases of the junction left unmatched.

The genes are TRBV10-3 and TRBJ2-7, with D perhaps TRBD1 (5 bases). CDR3 length: 17 residues. Germline CDR1 ENHRY, CDR2 SYGVKD. V was trimmed by 10 bases and J by 2 bases, leaving 27 bases between them. Here the CDR3 reads CATHGSLSQGETYEQYF. The DNA of the CDR3 is TGTGCCACCCACGGGTCTCTGTCGCAGGGCGAAACCTACGAGCAGTACTTC.

The chain combines TRBV5-4 with TRBJ2-7; TRBD2 matches 15 bases. V shed 3 bases, J shed 4 bases, and the junction held 11 bases outside the gene matches. Germline assignment: CDR1 SGHNT and CDR2 YYREEE (reference sequence). The CDR3 loop spans 18 amino acids. CDR3 nucleotide sequence: TGTGCCAGCAGCTACCGCGGGGGACTAGCGGGAGGTTCGTACGAGCAGTACTTC. Translation gives CASSYRGGLAGGSYEQYF.

The chain joins TRBV28 to TRBJ2-7; D may be TRBD1 (5 bases). V was shortened by 2 bases and J by 3 bases, with 8 bases between the two germline ends. The CDR3 is 13 amino acids. Germline V lookup: CDR1 MDHEN, CDR2 SYDVKM. CDR3 sequence: CASSLTGHYEQYF. The CDR3 DNA reads TGTGCCAGCAGTTTAACAGGTCACTACGAGCAGTACTTC.

The rearrangement links TRBV10-3 to TRBJ1-2; D is possibly TRBD1 (6 bases). This CDR3 has 15 residues. The V gene's germline CDR1 is ENHRY and CDR2 SYGVKD. Trimming cost V 2 bases and J 2 bases, with 12 bases left between them. The CDR3 here is CAISERGGTNYGYTF. CDR3 sequence (DNA): TGTGCCATCAGTGAGCGGGGGGGCACGAACTATGGCTACACCTTC.

This clone is medium-sized. This chain uses TRBV10-1 with TRBJ2-3, with TRBD2 matching 12 bases. Per germline, CDR1 WNHNN and CDR2 SYGVQD (reference sequence). J gave up 5 bases and V 6 bases, and 12 bases lay outside the gene matches. The CDR3 spans 17 residues. CDR3 nucleotides: TGCGCCAGCAGGGGCCGAAGACTAGCGGGAGACGAAGATACGCAGTATTTT. It yields the protein CASRGRRLAGDEDTQYF.

J is TRBJ2-3 and V is TRBV4-1; D gene unclear. Between the trimmed V and J ends, which lost 0 bases and 4 bases, there was a span of 11 bases. The CDR3 runs 15 residues. The germline gives CDR1 MGHRA, CDR2 YSYEKL. CDR3 sequence (DNA): TGCGCCAGCAGCCAAGAGGGTCGGGCGGCAGATACGCAGTATTTT. It translates to CASSQEGRAADTQYF.

Only a few counts were recorded for this clone. The chain uses TRBV4-1 and TRBJ2-7; a possible D gene is TRBD1 (5 bases). Deletions cut 1 base from V and 2 bases from J, with 12 bases between. Germline V gene lookup returns CDR1 MGHRA and CDR2 YSYEKL. CDR3 length equals 15 residues. CDR3 bases: TGCGCCAGCAGCCAAGTTGTGGCAGGGACCTACGAGCAGTACTTC. Translation gives CASSQVVAGTYEQYF.

This chain connects TRBV11-2 to TRBJ2-1, with 12 bases matching TRBD2. The trim removed 8 bases at V and 12 bases at J, leaving 14 bases unmatched. The germline CDR1 and CDR2 sequences are SGHAT and FQNNGV. The CDR3 runs to 15 residues. CDR3 in amino acids: CASQSLAGGEKGQFF. CDR3 DNA: TGTGCCAGCCAATCGCTAGCGGGAGGGGAAAAGGGGCAGTTCTTC.

This clone has more than one count but fewer than ten. This chain connects TRBV29-1 to TRBJ2-7; 8 nucleotides line up with TRBD1. The V gene end was trimmed by 6 bases and the J gene end by 7 bases; junction bases not matched to a gene: 8. The germline V gene encodes CDR1 SQVTM and CDR2 ANQGSEA. This CDR3 has 12 residues. The CDR3 DNA is TGCAGCGTGGAGCCACAGGGGGGAGAGCAGTACTTC. As protein: CSVEPQGGEQYF.

The CDR3 DNA reads TGTGCCAGCAGTTCCCATACCACTATAAAAGGGATCCCGGGCCGCGATGGCTACACCTTC. Protein sequence: CASSSHTTIKGIPGRDGYTF. The genes are TRBV27 and TRBJ1-2; D remains unclear. This CDR3 contains 20 residues. The germline V gene has CDR1 MNHEY and CDR2 SMNVEV (reference sequence). Trimming stripped 4 bases from V and 6 bases from J, with 33 bases between.

The J gene is TRBJ2-1, the V gene TRBV14; 8 bases line up with TRBD1. Germline-derived CDR1 and CDR2 are SGHDN and FVKESK. The CDR3 covers 16 residues. V shed 3 bases, J shed 0 bases, and the junction held 4 bases outside the gene matches. The CDR3 reads CASSHDRGISYNEQFF. In DNA form, the CDR3 reads TGTGCCAGCAGCCACGACAGGGGTATCTCCTACAATGAGCAGTTCTTC.